This TCR beta chain was profiled in a study of T cell repertoires in cytomegalovirus infection. Study-wide context: Both a matching HLA type and CMV infection were indicated by public TCR beta signatures.

In TCRdb, the reads were re-called with MiXCR into one record per CDR3 protein. The sample lists some 390,000 distinct CDR3 sequences; 15% to 20% were seen once. The sample holds a few counts of this clonotype. Its antigen remains unidentified. The CDR3 is 14 amino acids. V lost 5 bases and J lost 8, with 16 bases in between. In germline, CDR1 is MDHEN, CDR2 SYDVKM. Broader study findings: There were HLA-C-restricted CMV-specific TCR beta clonotypes dominating the ex vivo response. Carriers of CMV and the relevant HLA type were discriminated by public TCR beta frequency.

The sample consisted of PBMCs. The chain links TRBV28 to TRBJ1-5; a weak D match, TRBD1 (5 bases). This clonotype originated in a human donor in good health (CMV status not recorded). Some clones in this sample may be carry-over from other donors' samples. The CDR3 here is CASSPPWGVKPQHF. CDR3 DNA: TGTGCCAGCAGTCCCCCATGGGGGGTTAAGCCCCAGCATTTT. Variable domain in full (rest from reference TRBV28 and TRBJ1-5): DVKVTQSSRYLVKRTGEKVFLECVQDMDHENMFWYRQDPGLGLRLIYFSYDVKMKEKGDIPEGYSVSREKKERFSLILESASTNQTSMYLCASSPPWGVKPQHFGDGTRLSIL.